This record looks at one T cell receptor (beta chain) sequence and its context. This clonotype has just a few counts. Its antigen target is currently unknown. Base qualities are missing; no much larger clone stands one base away. This sample was taken from a study of identical twins (dated by TCRdb to between 2015 and 2016). With respect to the entire study: To test whether fetal clonotypes persist, this study deep-sequenced TCR alpha and beta repertoires from monozygotic twins, from unrelated adults of various ages, and from cord blood. To rule out contamination, the twin experiments were replicated at different times with different library preparation protocols. The full study reports these points: Because the same donors could not be followed over many years, conclusions were based on cross-sectional statistical analysis. Abundant cord blood beta clonotypes had fewer insertions, young adult naive repertoires showed a similar but weaker trend, and memory repertoires showed no such trend. Compared with coincidental sharing between unrelated individuals, an excess of low generation-probability sequences was observed among out-of-frame TCR alpha sequences shared between twins. Zero-insertion analyses could be partly confounded by invariant T cells such as MAIT and iNKT, though diverse VJ usage argued against such confounding for most clonotypes. A weaker excess of twin sharing was found in beta out-of-frame sequences because the signal-to-noise ratio was lowered by fewer shared sequences. In monozygotic twins, recombination models systematically underestimated out-of-frame TCR alpha sharing, but the models matched the sharing seen between unrelated individuals.

The library was generated by 5' RACE. Sequenced using an Illumina HiSeq 2000. Template switching introduced a universal primer binding site; the final cDNA contained a unique molecular identifier, enabling accurate counting of TCR cDNA molecules. Specific primers in the conserved constant-segment region were used to synthesize first-strand cDNA for TCR alpha and beta chains. To control for contamination, every cDNA library carried two barcodes: a SMART-Mk sample barcode plus Illumina barcodes. TruSeq adapter sequences, together with Illumina sample barcodes, were added in two successive PCR steps. Sequencing of the TCR alpha and beta cDNA libraries was done on the Illumina HiSeq platform using custom primers. As for how the authors treated the data: Unique molecular identifiers were extracted from raw reads with MiGEC, and CDR3 positions were determined with MiXCR. For each individual, recombination models were inferred using an EM algorithm with the repgenHMM and IGoR tools. The analysis of shared clonotypes was done with the tcR package in R, with sharing normalized by the product of cloneset sizes. Out-of-frame nonproductive sequences were analyzed to study raw recombination free of thymic and clonal selection effects. The raw public reads went through TCRdb reprocessing: fastp at Q25, MiXCR clone calling, in-frame beta chains kept. When rows share a CDR3 protein, they turn into one entry using the most common DNA and genes. What appears here as the V and J calls and clone size reflects TCRdb's work, not the paper's. Within this sample are some 900,000 distinct CDR3 sequences, with 10% to 15% of them counted one time only. The ten largest clones add up to under 2% of the sample.

Only healthy Caucasian donors were included. The twin cohort consisted of three pairs of female monozygotic twins, all aged about 18 to 29 years. Peripheral blood mononuclear cells were used as the source from which RNA for TCR libraries was isolated. This sample also appeared in a second study, on yellow fever vaccine responses in identical twins. Per that second paper: According to the authors, the vaccine-induced T cell response in identical twins seemed to be partly convergent and partly specific to each individual. The study precisely tracked vaccine-responding T cell clones in identical twins.

The sequence was obtained from a woman between 18 and 30 years old in good health. The sample was PBMCs.

The CDR3 amino acid sequence is: CASSFRLAGAIDTQYF. The bases read TGTGCCAGCAGCTTCCGACTAGCGGGAGCCATAGATACGCAGTATTTT. The sequence is built from TRBV7-6 and TRBJ2-3; TRBD2 lines up with 12 middle nucleotides. From V the trimming removes 3 bases and from J it removes 5 bases, while the gene matches leave 6 bases of the junction unaccounted for. The germline V gene gives CDR1 as SGHVS and CDR2 as FNYEAQ. Spanning cysteine to phenylalanine, the CDR3 consists of 16 amino acids. This entry keeps only the CDR3 DNA: 48 bases, framed from base 1.